Listed here are 29 T cell receptor beta chains from one sample, sequenced in a study of blood T cell repertoires in COVID-19. Some clones are missing from TCRdb's copy, which holds only in-frame ones; the method was immunoSEQ multiplex PCR. This sample has under 300,000 clones, with more than 75% found just once. Source material: peripheral blood. The receptor set was obtained from a man of 80 years or more with acute or convalescent COVID-19.

V gene TRBV7-9 combines with J gene TRBJ1-2; 7 bases are a match to TRBD1. In germline, CDR1 is SEHNR, CDR2 FQNEAQ (reference sequence). With V trimmed by 2 bases and J by 2 bases, 11 bases remained unmatched. The CDR3 sequence is 17 residues long. The CDR3 sequence: CASSLSPWAGGNYGYTF. CDR3 nucleotides: TGTGCCAGCAGCTTATCCCCTTGGGCAGGGGGAAACTATGGCTACACCTTC.

The chain employs TRBV24-1 and TRBJ1-5, with 9 nucleotides matching TRBD1. From germline, CDR1 is KGHDR and CDR2 SFDVKD. The V and J ends lost 9 bases and 4 bases, in that order; junction bases with no gene match: 3. The CDR3 runs 13 residues. The CDR3 loop reads CATQGQGNQPQHF. As DNA, the CDR3 is TGTGCCACCCAGGGACAGGGAAATCAGCCCCAGCATTTT.

The chain joins TRBV5-1 to TRBJ2-5; 7 bases fit TRBD1. The J segment lost 0 bases and the V segment lost 0 bases, leaving 5 bases of the junction unmatched. CDR3 length equals 16 residues. Germline CDR1 reads SGHRS; CDR2 reads YFSETQ. The CDR3 here is CASSLAVGTDQETQYF. The CDR3 DNA sequence: TGCGCCAGCAGCTTGGCCGTCGGGACAGACCAAGAGACCCAGTACTTC.

This chain links TRBV5-1 with TRBJ1-2; 10 nucleotides match TRBD1. Trimming at V came to 5 bases and at J to 8 bases, leaving 12 bases not matched to a gene. The CDR3 length is 15 residues. Germline CDR1 is SGHRS and CDR2 is YFSETQ. DNA of the CDR3: TGCGCCAGCAGAAGGGACAGGGGAAAACCGAGCGGCTACACCTTC. Encoded protein: CASRRDRGKPSGYTF.

This chain uses TRBV5-5 with TRBJ2-6; D unclear. The CDR3 is made up of 13 amino acids. Germline V gives CDR1 SGHKS, CDR2 YYEKEE (reference sequence). The V and J ends lost 0 bases and 4 bases respectively, with 2 bases between them. The CDR3 sequence: CASSLAGANVLTF. DNA for the CDR3: TGTGCCAGCAGCTTGGCGGGGGCCAACGTCCTGACTTTC.

V usage is TRBV27 and J usage is TRBJ1-3; TRBD1 is a possible D gene (5 bases). Germline V CDR1 and CDR2: MNHEY, SMNVEV (reference sequence). The CDR3 sequence is 19 residues long. V lost 3 bases, J lost 2 bases, and 23 bases lay in between. CDR3 protein: CASSFTGPQGAFPGNTIYF. Written as DNA, the CDR3 is TGTGCCAGCAGTTTTACCGGGCCCCAGGGCGCGTTCCCTGGAAACACCATATATTTT.

This clone came up once. The chain combines TRBV5-5 with TRBJ2-5; D may be TRBD1 (6 bases). The length of the CDR3 is 15 residues. The V gene's germline CDR1 is SGHKS and CDR2 YYEKEE (reference sequence). V lost 3 bases, J lost 5 bases, and 17 bases lay in between. The CDR3: CASSSELRGRETQYF. CDR3 DNA sequence: TGTGCCAGCAGCTCCGAACTCAGGGGTAGGGAGACCCAGTACTTC.

V usage is TRBV5-1 and J usage is TRBJ2-7, with 7 bases fitting TRBD1. Looked up from germline, CDR1 is SGHRS and CDR2 is YFSETQ. This CDR3 region has 16 residues. J gave up 2 bases and V 3 bases, and 11 bases lay outside the gene matches. The CDR3 sequence is CASSSPGQNPTYEQYF. CDR3 in DNA: TGCGCCAGCAGCTCCCCGGGACAGAACCCAACCTACGAGCAGTACTTC.

This clone was counted a single time. V usage is TRBV9 and J usage is TRBJ2-7, with 9 bases matching TRBD2. Germline CDR1 is SGDLS and CDR2 is YYNGEE. The CDR3 is 15 amino acids. With 2 bases clipped from V and 0 bases from J, the junction kept 3 bases outside the gene matches. In nucleotides, the CDR3 is TGTGCCAGCAGCGTCGGAGCGGGAGGCTCCTACGAGCAGTACTTC. Translated: CASSVGAGGSYEQYF.

The chain uses TRBV9 and TRBJ1-3; TRBD1 matches 7 bases. Germline V gene data show CDR1 as SGDLS and CDR2 as YYNGEE. The CDR3 is made up of 16 amino acids. V gave up 0 bases and J gave up 4 bases; unmatched junction bases: 7. The CDR3 spells CASSVASRGTGNTIYF. DNA of the CDR3: TGTGCCAGCAGCGTAGCTTCCAGGGGGACGGGAAACACCATATATTTT.

The rearrangement uses TRBV7-2 and TRBJ1-2; 8 nucleotides match TRBD1. This CDR3 has 15 amino acids. In germline, CDR1 is SGHTA, CDR2 FQGNSA. The V segment lost 5 bases and the J segment 8 bases; nucleotides outside the gene matches: 13. CDR3 region: CASSATGTGSRGYTF. CDR3 coding DNA: TGTGCCAGCAGCGCGACCGGGACAGGATCTCGGGGCTACACCTTC.

The chain recombines TRBV10-3 with TRBJ1-1; D may be TRBD1 (5 bases). CDR1 and CDR2 from the germline V gene are ENHRY and SYGVKD. V was trimmed by 0 bases and J by 1 base, leaving 18 bases between them. This CDR3 spans 18 amino acids. This CDR3 reads CAISESIGASGGNTEAFF. In DNA form, the CDR3 reads TGTGCCATCAGTGAGTCGATAGGGGCTAGCGGGGGGAACACTGAAGCTTTCTTT.

The gene calls are TRBV5-1 and TRBJ2-5, with 9 bases lining up with TRBD1. CDR1 and CDR2 (germline): SGHRS, YFSETQ. The J segment lost 5 bases and the V segment lost 3 bases, leaving 11 bases of the junction unmatched. This CDR3 has 16 residues. CDR3 nucleotide sequence: TGCGCCAGCAGCTCGAACCCGGGACAGGGCGGCGAGACCCAGTACTTC. It encodes CASSSNPGQGGETQYF.

The CDR3 DNA reads as TGTGCCAGCAGGTACGATAGCATTGAAAAACTGTTTTTT. Translated, it gives CASRYDSIEKLFF. The rearrangement joins TRBV28 to TRBJ1-4; D ambiguous. V dropped 6 bases and J dropped 7 bases, with 12 bases sitting between them. Germline V CDR1 and CDR2: MDHEN, SYDVKM. The CDR3 loop spans 13 amino acids.

This clone appeared a single time. The chain joins TRBV6-5 to TRBJ2-7, with 9 bases that match TRBD1. The germline CDR1 and CDR2 sequences are MNHEY and SVGAGI. The CDR3 contains 14 residues. V lost 7 bases and J lost 3; bases outside the gene matches: 7. CDR3: CASNPGQGFYEQYF. The CDR3 DNA follows: TGTGCCAGCAATCCGGGACAGGGATTCTACGAGCAGTACTTC.

The chain has TRBV5-5 and TRBJ1-3; possibly TRBD1 for D (6 bases). V was shortened by 6 bases and J by 2 bases, with 12 bases between the two germline ends. This CDR3 contains 14 residues. In germline, CDR1 is SGHKS, CDR2 YYEKEE (reference sequence). This CDR3 reads CASNRVEPGNTIYF. Here the CDR3 DNA reads TGTGCCAGCAACAGGGTAGAGCCTGGAAACACCATATATTTT.

This clone was seen just once. Other DNA sequences in the sample encode the same CDR3. This rearrangement joins TRBV28 to TRBJ1-1, with D hard to call. This CDR3 region has 12 residues. The V gene lost 5 bases and the J gene lost 5 bases, with 9 bases spanning the gap. CDR1 and CDR2 (germline): MDHEN, SYDVKM. The CDR3 loop reads CASSPRRTEAFF. DNA for the CDR3: TGTGCCAGCAGTCCCCGGAGGACTGAAGCTTTCTTT.

V usage is TRBV5-1 and J usage is TRBJ2-7; TRBD2 might be the D (6 bases). Germline V CDR1 and CDR2: SGHRS, YFSETQ. The CDR3 is 15 residues long. V was clipped by 4 bases and J by 2 bases, with 16 bases between them. The CDR3 protein is CASSPVGGEAYEQYF. The DNA for the CDR3 is TGCGCCAGCAGCCCGGTCGGGGGTGAAGCCTACGAGCAGTACTTC.

V is TRBV19 and J is TRBJ1-5; TRBD1 aligns across 8 bases. The CDR3 loop spans 16 amino acids. The germline V gene has CDR1 LNHDA and CDR2 SQIVND (reference sequence). The V gene end was trimmed by 6 bases and the J gene end by 3 bases; junction bases not matched to a gene: 10. CDR3 amino acids: CASRQYRGQDNQPQHF. The CDR3 nucleotides are TGTGCCAGTAGGCAATACAGGGGACAGGACAATCAGCCCCAGCATTTT.

Only one count was recorded for this clone. The CDR3 nucleotides are TGTGCCAGCACCACGGGATACATAAATTCACCCCTCCACTTT. This sequence encodes CASTTGYINSPLHF. The rearrangement joins TRBV2 to TRBJ1-6; D not certain. The CDR3 runs to 14 residues. Between the trimmed V and J ends, which lost 7 bases and 7 bases, there was a span of 14 bases. Germline assignment: CDR1 SNHLY and CDR2 FYNNEI.

This clone occurred once. The chain employs TRBV6-5 and TRBJ1-3; D is possibly TRBD1 (6 bases). Germline CDR1 MNHEY, CDR2 SVGAGI. CDR3 length: 16 residues. Trimming stripped 0 bases from V and 4 bases from J, with 13 bases between. The CDR3 spells CASSYSTGSPGNTIYF. The CDR3, as DNA: TGTGCCAGCAGTTACTCTACAGGGAGTCCAGGAAACACCATATATTTT.

The rearrangement links TRBV11-2 to TRBJ1-3; D not certain. CDR3 length: 15 residues. Trimming took 3 bases from V and 0 from J, leaving 9 bases between them. Germline V lookup: CDR1 SGHAT, CDR2 FQNNGV. Written as DNA, the CDR3 is TGTGCCAGCAGCTTCTCCGAGGGCTCTGGAAACACCATATATTTT. Encoded protein: CASSFSEGSGNTIYF.

This rearrangement joins TRBV24-1 to TRBJ1-5; D may be TRBD1 (5 bases). Trimming left V 3 bases short and J 1 base short, with 12 bases between. The CDR3 has 16 amino acids. Germline CDR1 reads KGHDR; CDR2 reads SFDVKD. The CDR3 coding sequence is TGTGCCACCAGTGATAGCCGGGAGGGGAGCAATCAGCCCCAGCATTTT. Amino acid sequence: CATSDSREGSNQPQHF.

The chain recombines TRBV19 with TRBJ1-3, with D perhaps TRBD1 (5 bases). V was cut by 3 bases and J by 0 bases, with 12 bases left in between. CDR3 length: 16 residues. CDR1 is LNHDA, CDR2 SQIVND, per germline (reference sequence). The CDR3 loop reads CASSIGTGNSGNTIYF. In nucleotides, the CDR3 is TGTGCCAGTAGTATCGGAACAGGAAACTCTGGAAACACCATATATTTT.

V usage is TRBV6-2 or TRBV6-3 and J usage is TRBJ2-3, with D perhaps matching TRBD2 (7 bases). Per germline, CDR1 MNHEY and CDR2 SVGEGT. Trimming removed 5 bases from V and 6 bases from J, with 18 bases in between. The CDR3 covers 15 residues. CDR3 in amino acids: CASSTPRGASDTQYF. The DNA of the CDR3 is TGTGCCAGCAGTACACCCCGGGGGGCCTCGGATACGCAGTATTTT.

The chain joins TRBV7-9 to TRBJ1-6; 10 positions match TRBD1. V was clipped by 5 bases and J by 7 bases; unmatched bases: 2. The CDR3 is 14 residues long. Germline CDR1 and CDR2: SEHNR and FQNEAQ (reference sequence). The CDR3 region is CASSEGQGNSPLHF. The CDR3 coding sequence is TGTGCCAGCAGCGAGGGACAGGGGAATTCACCCCTCCACTTT. Looking up the rest from reference TRBV7-9 and TRBJ1-6 gives the full variable domain: DTGVSQNPRHKITKRGQNVTFRCDPISEHNRLYWYRQTLGQGPEFLTYFQNEAQLEKSRLLSDRFSAERPKGSFSTLEIQRTEQGDSAMYLCASSEGQGNSPLHFGNGTRLTVT.

This sequence joins TRBV7-2 and TRBJ2-5; the D is unclear. Germline values: CDR1 SGHTA, CDR2 FQGNSA. Trimming removed 3 bases at V and 5 bases at J, with 4 bases between. The CDR3 has 11 residues. CDR3 sequence (DNA): TGTGCCAGCAGCTTTGCGGAGACCCAGTACTTC. Its translation is CASSFAETQYF.

This chain's CDR3 is CASREDRGRGGLGYGYTF. CDR3 nucleotide sequence: TGTGCCAGCAGGGAAGACAGGGGGCGAGGGGGTTTAGGCTATGGCTACACCTTC. V is TRBV5-4 and J is TRBJ1-2; 10 nucleotides match TRBD1. CDR3 length: 18 residues. V lost 5 bases to trimming and J lost 4 bases; unmatched junction nucleotides: 17. The V gene's germline CDR1 is SGHNT and CDR2 YYREEE (reference sequence).

The gene calls are TRBV11-2 and TRBJ2-2, with D possibly being TRBD2 (6 bases). CDR1 SGHAT and CDR2 FQNNGV come from the germline V gene. Trimming shortened V by 2 bases and J by 4 bases, and 8 bases separated the two germline ends. The CDR3 length is 14 residues. The CDR3 nucleotides are TGTGCCAGCAGCTTAATCGGGAGCACCGGGGAGCTGTTTTTT. Translated, it gives CASSLIGSTGELFF.